This T cell receptor (beta chain) was recorded in a study of breast tumors, draining lymph nodes, adjacent tissues. Each CDR3 protein is one row after TCRdb ran MiXCR on the multiplex PCR reads. The table shows around 130,000 distinct CDR3 sequences, with 32% occurring only once. On this clonotype: Antigen specificity is unknown. Possible read error: a much larger clone is one base away.

Study results and caveats: The lymph node origin of tumor T cells was framed as consistent with a hypothesis, not demonstrated.

Samples came from axillary lymph nodes draining the breast cancer. The specimen sequenced was axillary lymph node tissue. This sequence originates from a female donor with breast cancer. Some clones in this sample may be carry-over from other donors' samples.

The CDR3 DNA follows: TGTGCCAGTGCGACCGGGGCAGGGGAAGAAAAACTGTTTTTT. Protein sequence: CASATGAGEEKLFF. The gene calls are TRBV6-2 or TRBV6-3 and TRBJ1-4; TRBD1 is a possible D gene (6 bases). Germline CDR1 reads MNHEY; CDR2 reads SVGEGT. This CDR3 has 14 amino acids. V shed 9 bases and J shed 8 bases, with 19 bases lying between them.